What follows is one T cell receptor beta chain and its context. Its target is unknown. These data originate in a study of OX40 agonist ivuxolimab in advanced cancers. Study context: Every 2 weeks, patients got intravenous ivuxolimab at one of six dose levels (0.01-10 mg/kg). Whole-study results and caveats: In CD8+ T cells, expanded clones were on average more numerous than in CD4+. Low normalized T-cell clonal expansion was additionally recorded for some nonresponders.

Germline V gene lookup returns CDR1 SGHAT and CDR2 FQDESV (reference sequence). The CDR3 is 17 residues long. V lost 8 bases and J 0 bases, leaving 17 bases between the germline ends. Patients were ineligible given autoimmune disease history or systemic immunosuppression. Some clones are missing from TCRdb's copy, which holds only in-frame ones; the method was immunoSEQ multiplex PCR. The profile shows 45,000 to 65,000 clones, about four fifths of them singletons. The TCR comes from an adult with an advanced solid tumor such as melanoma, head and neck, liver or kidney cancer. This sample comprised CD4+ or CD8+ T cells sorted from blood, obtained in a trial of the OX40 agonist ivuxolimab. V and J are TRBV11-1 and TRBJ2-6; D may be TRBD1 or TRBD2 (5 bases each). The CDR3 region has the DNA TGTGCCAGCTCCCGGGTTCGGGGCCGCTCTGGGGCCAACGTCCTGACTTTC. Translation gives CASSRVRGRSGANVLTF.